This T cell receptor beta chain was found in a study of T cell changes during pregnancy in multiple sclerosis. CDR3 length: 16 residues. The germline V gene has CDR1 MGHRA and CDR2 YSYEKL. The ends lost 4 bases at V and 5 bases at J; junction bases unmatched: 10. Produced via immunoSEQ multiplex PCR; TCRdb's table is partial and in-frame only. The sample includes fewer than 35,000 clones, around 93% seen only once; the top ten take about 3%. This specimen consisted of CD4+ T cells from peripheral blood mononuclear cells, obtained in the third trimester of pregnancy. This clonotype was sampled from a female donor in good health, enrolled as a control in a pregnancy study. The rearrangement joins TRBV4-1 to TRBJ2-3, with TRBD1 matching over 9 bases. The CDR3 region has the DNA TGCGCCAGCAGCCGACCCCCCAGGACAGGGGAAGATACGCAGTATTTT. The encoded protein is CASSRPPRTGEDTQYF.